The 13 T cell receptor beta chains reported below all come from one sample, sequenced in a study of breast tumors, draining lymph nodes, adjacent tissues. Each CDR3 protein gets one entry after TCRdb re-called the multiplex PCR reads with MiXCR. The sample lists around 8,200 distinct CDR3 sequences; 65% to 75% were seen once. The specimen sequenced was tumor-adjacent breast tissue. These receptors came from a female donor with breast cancer. Some clones in this sample may be carry-over from other donors' samples.

The rearrangement uses TRBV5-1 and TRBJ2-3, with no clear D. V dropped 0 bases and J dropped 1 base, with 9 bases sitting between them. Germline V CDR1 and CDR2: SGHRS, YFSETQ. This CDR3 is built from 15 residues. CDR3 sequence reads: CASSLDPLGTDTQYF. The CDR3 DNA follows: TGCGCCAGCAGCTTGGACCCATTAGGCACAGATACGCAGTATTTT.

The chain employs TRBV3-1 and TRBJ2-7; D gene ambiguous. This CDR3 is built from 11 residues. V lost 3 bases, J lost 3 bases, and 3 bases lay in between. In germline, CDR1 is LGHDT, CDR2 YNNKEL (reference sequence). This chain's CDR3 is CASSQIYEQYF. The CDR3 DNA reads as TGTGCCAGCAGCCAGATCTACGAGCAGTACTTC.

This sequence joins TRBV2 and TRBJ2-1; no clear D. Per the germline V gene, CDR1 is SNHLY and CDR2 is FYNNEI. This CDR3 region has 13 residues. Trimming left V 4 bases short and J 3 bases short, with 7 bases between. CDR3: CASSARIYNEQFF. The CDR3 nucleotides read TGTGCCAGCAGTGCCAGGATCTACAATGAGCAGTTCTTC.

The chain carries TRBV4-1 and TRBJ2-7, with 8 bases matching TRBD1. Trimming took 3 bases from V and 3 from J; bases not matched to a gene: 7. Germline V gives CDR1 MGHRA, CDR2 YSYEKL. The CDR3 consists of 15 residues. CDR3 in amino acids: CASSHLGTGDYEQYF. The DNA of the CDR3 is TGCGCCAGCAGCCATCTCGGGACAGGCGACTACGAGCAGTACTTC.

The chain has TRBV11-2 and TRBJ2-7, with TRBD2 matching over 11 bases. V was pared by 4 bases and J by 6 bases, with 17 bases of the junction left unmatched. The CDR3 is 18 residues long. CDR1 is SGHAT and CDR2 is FQNNGV in the germline V gene. DNA of the CDR3: TGTGCCAGCAGCTCATGGTCGCTAGCGGGGGGCCGCGGCGGCGAGCAGTACTTC. Translation: CASSSWSLAGGRGGEQYF.

The chain carries TRBV7-2 and TRBJ2-5, with TRBD1 identical over 10 bases. The V and J ends lost 4 bases and 4 bases, in that order; junction bases with no gene match: 3. Germline CDR1 is SGHTA and CDR2 is FQGNSA. This CDR3 spans 14 amino acids. The CDR3 nucleotides read TGTGCCAGCAGCTCTCGGACAGGGGGAGAGACCCAGTACTTC. It specifies CASSSRTGGETQYF.

The J gene is TRBJ2-2, the V gene TRBV15; 7 nucleotides align to TRBD1. From germline, CDR1 is LNHNV and CDR2 YYDKDF (reference sequence). The V gene end was trimmed by 6 bases and the J gene end by 2 bases; junction bases not matched to a gene: 3. The CDR3 length is 14 residues. This CDR3 reads CATRQGRNTGELFF. The CDR3 nucleotides are TGTGCCACCAGACAGGGGCGTAACACCGGGGAGCTGTTTTTT. Variable domain in full (rest from reference TRBV15 and TRBJ2-2): DAMVIQNPRYQVTQFGKPVTLSCSQTLNHNVMYWYQQKSSQAPKLLFHYYDKDFNNEADTPDNFQSRRPNTSFCFLDIRSPGLGDTAMYLCATRQGRNTGELFFGEGSRLTVL.

To note about this clonotype: A read error may produce the germline difference seen at one junction end. This chain joins TRBV20-1 and TRBJ2-1, with 9 bases lining up with TRBD1. Germline assignment: CDR1 DFQATT and CDR2 SNEGSKA (reference sequence). The CDR3 is made up of 13 amino acids. The CDR3 here is CSAPGQGYNERFF. In DNA form, the CDR3 reads TGCAGTGCTCCGGGACAGGGTTACAATGAGCGGTTCTTC.

The rearrangement joins TRBV20-1 to TRBJ2-7, with D maybe TRBD2 (7 bases). The V gene's germline CDR1 is DFQATT and CDR2 SNEGSKA (reference sequence). The CDR3 has 13 amino acids. V dropped 7 bases and J dropped 1 base, with 14 bases sitting between them. The CDR3 reads CSGEGGGSYEQYF. CDR3 nucleotide sequence: TGCAGTGGGGAGGGGGGGGGTTCCTACGAGCAGTACTTC.

For this clonotype: Because the CDR3 is missing its conserved closing phenylalanine or tryptophan, this is likely a read error. The genes are TRBV6-6 and TRBJ2-7, with 8 bases identical to TRBD2. This CDR3 is 12 amino acids long. The trim removed 7 bases at V and 4 bases at J, leaving 3 bases unmatched. In germline, CDR1 is MNHNY, CDR2 SVGAGI (reference sequence). CDR3 in amino acids: CASKSGRYEQYL. CDR3 nucleotides: TGTGCCAGCAAGAGCGGGAGATACGAGCAGTACCTC.

This sequence joins TRBV24-1 and TRBJ2-5; 12 bases agree with TRBD2. This CDR3 comprises 19 residues. In germline, CDR1 is KGHDR, CDR2 SFDVKD. With 3 bases clipped from V and 4 bases from J, the junction kept 14 bases outside the gene matches. The CDR3 loop is CATSDRRGSGTSGRETQYF. As DNA, the CDR3 is TGTGCCACCAGTGATAGGCGGGGTTCCGGGACTAGCGGGCGAGAGACCCAGTACTTC.

This chain uses TRBV10-3 with TRBJ2-5; TRBD2 matches at 7 bases. CDR3 length: 12 amino acids. V dropped 6 bases and J dropped 4; count of bases not matched to a gene: 2. Germline V gene sequence: CDR1 ENHRY, CDR2 SYGVKD. The CDR3 spells CAISREGETQYF. CDR3 DNA sequence: TGTGCCATCAGCAGGGAGGGAGAGACCCAGTACTTC.

The chain is built from TRBV15 and TRBJ2-5; D call uncertain. V lost 4 bases and J lost 3, with 9 bases in between. The CDR3 spans 13 residues. Germline CDR1 and CDR2: LNHNV and YYDKDF (reference sequence). CDR3 sequence (DNA): TGTGCCACCAGCATTTACACCGAAGAGACCCAGTACTTC. It specifies CATSIYTEETQYF. Complete variable domain (other parts from reference TRBV15 and TRBJ2-5): DAMVIQNPRYQVTQFGKPVTLSCSQTLNHNVMYWYQQKSSQAPKLLFHYYDKDFNNEADTPDNFQSRRPNTSFCFLDIRSPGLGDTAMYLCATSIYTEETQYFGPGTRLLVL.